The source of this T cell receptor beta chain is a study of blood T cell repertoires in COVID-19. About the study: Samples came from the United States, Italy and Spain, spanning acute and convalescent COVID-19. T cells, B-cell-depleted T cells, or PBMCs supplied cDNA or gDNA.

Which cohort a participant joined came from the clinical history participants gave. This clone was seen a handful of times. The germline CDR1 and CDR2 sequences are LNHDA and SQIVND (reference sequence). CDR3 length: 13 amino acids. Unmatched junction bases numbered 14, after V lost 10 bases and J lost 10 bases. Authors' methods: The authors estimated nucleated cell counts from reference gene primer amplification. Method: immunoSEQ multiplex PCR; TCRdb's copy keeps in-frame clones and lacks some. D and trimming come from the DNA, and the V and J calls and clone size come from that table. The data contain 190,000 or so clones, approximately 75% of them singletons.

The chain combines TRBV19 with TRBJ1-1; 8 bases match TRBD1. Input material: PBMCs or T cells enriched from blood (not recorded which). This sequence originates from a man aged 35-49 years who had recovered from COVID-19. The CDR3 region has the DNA TGTGCCACCTCTCACCTCAGGGGGCAGAGAGCTTTCTTT. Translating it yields CATSHLRGQRAFF. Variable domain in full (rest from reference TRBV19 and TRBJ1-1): DGGITQSPKYLFRKEGQNVTLSCEQNLNHDAMYWYRQDPGQGLRLIYYSQIVNDFQKGDIAEGYSVSREKKESFPLTVTSAQKNPTAFYLCATSHLRGQRAFFGQGTRLTVV.